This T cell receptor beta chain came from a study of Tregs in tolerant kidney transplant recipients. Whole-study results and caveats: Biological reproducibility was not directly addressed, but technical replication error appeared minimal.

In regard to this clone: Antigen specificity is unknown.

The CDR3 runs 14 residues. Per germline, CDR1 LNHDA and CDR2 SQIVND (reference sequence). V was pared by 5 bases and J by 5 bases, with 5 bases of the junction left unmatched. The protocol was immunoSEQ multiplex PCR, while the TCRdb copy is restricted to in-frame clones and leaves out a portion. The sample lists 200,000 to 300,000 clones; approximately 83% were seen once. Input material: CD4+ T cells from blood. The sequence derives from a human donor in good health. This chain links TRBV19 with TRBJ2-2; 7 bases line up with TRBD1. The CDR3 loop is CASSPNRGTGELFF. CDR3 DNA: TGTGCCAGTAGTCCCAACAGGGGAACCGGGGAGCTGTTTTTT.